This T cell receptor (beta chain) was identified in a study of blood T cell repertoires in COVID-19. Whole-study context: Acute-phase and convalescent COVID-19 samples originated in the United States, Italy and Spain. The cDNA or gDNA used as material had been derived from T cells, B-cell-depleted T cells, or PBMCs.

Source study methods: How many nucleated cells were present was estimated from reference gene primer amplification. Using immunoSEQ multiplex PCR, the repertoire was profiled, and TCRdb retains in-frame clones only, with some absent. The D gene and trimming were derived from the DNA, and the V and J assignments and clone size from that table. The profile shows 350,000 or so clones, around 80% of them singletons. Sequencing was performed on peripheral blood. The clonotype originates from a man aged 25-45 years with active or convalescent COVID-19.

CDR3 amino acids: CASRSPSTDTQYF. The CDR3, as DNA: TGCGCCAGCAGGTCCCCTAGCACAGATACGCAGTATTTT. The V and J genes are TRBV5-1 and TRBJ2-3; D not resolved. Germline assignment: CDR1 SGHRS and CDR2 YFSETQ. The V end lost 5 bases, the J end lost 0 bases, and 7 bases lay between the germline ends. The CDR3 runs 13 residues. Full variable domain (remainder filled in from reference TRBV5-1 and TRBJ2-3): KAGVTQTPRYLIKTRGQQVTLSCSPISGHRSVSWYQQTPGQGLQFLFEYFSETQRNKGNFPGRFSGRQFSNSRSEMNVSTLELGDSALYLCASRSPSTDTQYFGPGTRLTVL.